Included here is one T cell receptor beta chain sequence, with context. Its antigen specificity is not known. No clone much larger than this one lies a single base away; base qualities are absent. These data belong to a study of cytomegalovirus exposure and HLA in healthy donors (dated by TCRdb to about 2017). Study-wide context: An earlier analysis of some 600 of the donors reported 276 Gb of sequence data and 95 million to 130 million unique TCR beta sequences obtained from some 200 million T cells. Every repertoire in the discovery cohort had been generated on one and the same sequencing platform. In the later analysis, no new phenotypic data were used to find candidate immune exposures; instead, reliance was placed on TCR beta sequences and their occurrence across donors. A later analysis re-analyzed previously published TCR beta repertoires from 600 to 850 donors and added high-resolution HLA genotyping to study TCR occurrence patterns. Of the 300 to 450 genotyped donors, approximately 83% fell in the genetic ancestry cluster associated with self-reported Caucasian donors. Among some 400 genotyped donors of the cohort, an average of about 240,000 unique TCR beta nucleotide sequences were sequenced per donor, roughly a sixth of them non-productive. The number of typed donors differed by locus: roughly 629-630 for A, B, C, DRB1 and DQB1; 522 for DQA1; some 610 for DPA1; and about 470 for DPB1. Roughly 300 gigabases of sequencing data and 80 million or so unique TCR sequences were included in an early release covering around 650 HLA-typed donors. The study used immunosequencing to profile the T cell repertoires of approximately 650 subjects and linked those repertoires to cytomegalovirus serostatus. A separate validation cohort of over 95 different subjects was used in addition to the roughly 670-subject first cohort. In a later genetic analysis, genome-wide SNP genotypes for 398 of the 666 donors were used, and that subset was treated as a discovery cohort. Alongside the repertoire data, information on donor age, sex, ethnicity and CMV serostatus was compiled. Both class I and class II loci were covered by HLA typing, at four-digit resolution. High-throughput TCR immunosequencing, statistical association of individual TCRs with disease status, and machine learning were combined to predict cytomegalovirus infection status. Four or five DR-DQ haplotypes were treated as single units for association and clustering because of strong linkage in the cohort. In an earlier analysis of roughly 580 of the donors, high-throughput TCR beta sequencing was used to judge whether each TCR beta V gene segment behaved as functional or pseudogenic. The study aimed to test whether cataloging public T cell receptors could reveal signatures of past pathogen exposure. The study at large found these results: A cluster of highly shared sequence variants was judged likely to be a technical artifact of the sequencing pipeline. Strong co-occurrence of HLA alleles, especially DR and DQ, made assigning TCR associations to individual alleles difficult. Because counts were too low, about 15 rarely observed V segments, including chromosome 9 orphons, were left out of the earlier analysis of approximately 500 of the donors. Because HLA typing was missing for some donors at each locus, association tests included only the typed subset. In a later analysis, several top co-occurrence clusters were reported to appear linked to parvovirus B19, influenza, CMV and Epstein-Barr virus. Immune exposure information for the cohort was limited to CMV serostatus. In vitro tests confirmed that a few of the cytomegalovirus-associated TCR beta chains recognize cytomegalovirus antigens. In a later analysis, HLA-associated TCR beta chains were found to be more clonally expanded and to have lower generation probabilities than equally common non-associated chains. Most TCR sequences were seen in very few donors, while some public TCRs were found in many individuals. Linkage disequilibrium might explain the correlated functional status among segregating V segments, but an unknown experimental factor could not be excluded. In an earlier analysis of some 550 of the donors, most TCR beta V segments were observed in productive rearrangements about 87% or about 30% of the time, broadly matching IMGT annotations. A further reported finding was that TCR beta sequences accurately predicted the HLA-A and HLA-B alleles for most subjects in the first cohort. Compared with the roughly 700-donor mean, donors in an Asian-associated ancestry cluster had fewer N-insertions in productive TCRs, according to a later genetic analysis. The authors suggested that the approach could potentially be extended to other disease states and immunological phenotypes. Sequencing depth was assumed to be roughly uniform across donors in the presence/absence analyses, though that assumption may not hold. In a later genetic analysis, a missense DCLRE1C variant was associated with V-gene and J-gene trimming of TCR beta chains, and the association was replicated in an independent cohort. In this cohort, only TCR beta chains were sequenced, and detectable features were limited by the absence of alpha or paired-chain data. In a later analysis, the rate of TCR association differed among HLA loci, with DRB1 alleles having the most associated TCRs and HLA-C alleles having the fewest. The 87-base-pair reads could not distinguish some IMGT-functional V segments, including TRBV6-2 and TRBV6-3, so those segments were excluded. A later analysis associated about 16,000 TCR beta sequences with specific HLA alleles at a false discovery rate of 0.05. The study gave a list of some 150 TCR beta chains associated with cytomegalovirus. A later analysis found that most CMV-associated TCR beta chains appeared HLA-restricted, with HLA associations seemingly driven largely by CMV exposure. The classifier was reported to diagnose cytomegalovirus status with high specificity and sensitivity in both the original cohort and the validation cohort.

The CDR3 has 11 amino acids, counting the end cysteine and phenylalanine. CDR3 DNA only is kept here, 33 bases in frame from base 1. Germline trimming amounts to 8 bases on V and 7 bases on J, with 4 as the count of junction bases outside the gene matches. The germline V gene (reference sequence) provides CDR1 GTSNPN and CDR2 SVGIG. The receptor library was made with the immunoSEQ multiplex PCR assay. For the multiplex PCR, a mixture combining 60 forward primers for TCR Vbeta segments and 13 reverse primers for TCR Jbeta segments was used. A multiplex PCR assay on genomic DNA amplified the CDR3 region of rearranged TCR beta genes. The amplified TCR beta libraries were sequenced on the Illumina HiSeq System as 87-base-pair reads. The published analysis was carried out like this. A later analysis tallied 80 million to 95 million unique TCR beta chains across the roughly 610 repertoires, and some 12 million of those chains were shared by two or more donors. A nearest-neighbor algorithm error-corrected the raw reads and collapsed the reads into unique sequences, merging closely related sequences to remove PCR and sequencing errors. CDR3 sequences were aligned to IMGT reference sequences to assign V, D and J gene segments. For a sequence to be retained, a match of at least six nucleotides was required to both a V gene segment and a J gene segment. A rearrangement counted as productive if the CDR3 had no stop codons and remained in frame with V and J, and every other rearrangement counted as non-productive. Following IMGT convention, CDR3 was defined as the stretch from the second conserved V-encoded cysteine up to the conserved J-encoded phenylalanine. The earlier analysis of about 610 of the donors excluded sequences that lacked an unambiguous match to a single V gene segment. In an earlier analysis of roughly 600 of the donors, a V segment was called functional when productive rearrangements were above 56.7%, and segregating when the standard deviation between donors exceeded 5%. A statistical classification framework was developed to diagnose cytomegalovirus status using the catalog of TCR beta chain sequences. A later analysis assigned V and J genes by comparing TCR nucleotide sequences with IMGT/GENE-DB human TR gene sequences. A later analysis assigned CDR3 sequences and most-parsimonious VDJ recombination scenarios with the TCRdist pipeline. In a later analysis, each TCR beta chain was defined by its CDR3 amino acid sequence together with its V-gene family, and reads lacking a unique V-gene family were excluded. As a way to deal with suspected cross-contamination and a sequencing artifact, a later analysis dropped approximately 590 nucleotide sequences that were highly shared and had low generation probability. For each public chain, a later analysis derived a clonal expansion index from normalized ranks of inferred template counts within each repertoire. In a later analysis, generation probabilities were computed using a VDJ recombination model fitted to out-of-frame rearrangements, and the results were checked against IGoR. In a later analysis, TCR-TCR, TCR-HLA and TCR-CMV co-occurrence was scored with hypergeometric tests, and a repertoire-size bias correction was applied to TCR pairs. In a later analysis, false discovery rates were estimated by permuting HLA or CMV assignments 20 times. In a later analysis, co-occurring TCRs were grouped using DBSCAN, and TCRdist sequence similarity was added for clustering within HLA-allele-positive subsets. Repertoires with fewer than 30,000 or more than 120,000 public chains, plus five repertoires with anomalous nucleotide sharing, were excluded from co-occurrence clustering. TCRdb re-hosts the immuneACCESS table, in-frame sequences only. Its copies lack some clones; in the studies checked, an unresolved V gene accounts for under half of them, and the cause for the rest is not known. Clonal size and the V and J genes are those of that table, whereas D and trimming came from the DNA. In this sample the table shows around 150,000 clones, about 80% of which occur a single time. Of the sample, approximately 4.5% is held by the ten largest clones.

The cohort comprised around 690 healthy bone marrow donors. Cohort members were all nominally healthy when sampled, although unrecorded immune exposures were likely present. The donor was CMV seronegative and was included in the group of about 400 seronegative cohort members. Every donor gave a peripheral blood sample, and the peripheral blood mononuclear cells from that sample were used for TCR beta sequencing. The Qiagen DNeasy Blood Extraction Kit was used to extract genomic DNA from the blood cell samples. The receptor was derived from a man aged 25 to 45 in good health and CMV-seronegative. This sequence uses TRBV30 and TRBJ1-5, with 8 bases in between that match TRBD1. What was sequenced was PBMCs. Here the CDR3 is given as CAGTGEQPQHF. The sequence in DNA is TGTGCCGGGACAGGCGAGCAGCCCCAGCATTTT.